This section outlines one T cell receptor beta chain sequence together with its context. Original handling: Cell counts per sample came from amplifying reference gene primers. The protocol was immunoSEQ multiplex PCR, while the TCRdb copy is restricted to in-frame clones and leaves out a portion. V, J and clone size are taken as reported in that table, and D and trimming were inferred from the DNA itself. The sample records 350,000 to 400,000 clones, 85% to 90% being singletons. The sample comes from a study of blood T cell repertoires in COVID-19. Individuals aged about 18 to 89 years were recruited from approximately 24 US areas. This CDR3 is 11 amino acids long. Germline V gene data show CDR1 as MNHEY and CDR2 as SVGAGI. Trimming pared 6 bases from V and 6 bases from J, leaving 9 bases between.

This chain joins TRBV6-5 and TRBJ2-7; D might be TRBD1 (5 bases). This TCR derives from a woman aged 18-29 years who had recovered from COVID-19. The sequenced sample consisted of PBMCs or T cells enriched from blood (not recorded which). CDR3 loop: CASSVQGEQYF. The CDR3 DNA reads as TGTGCCAGCAGCGTGCAGGGCGAGCAGTACTTC.